This T cell receptor (beta chain) was observed in a study of T cells expressing NK-cell markers. CDR1 LNHNV and CDR2 YYDKDF come from the germline V gene (reference sequence). This CDR3 is built from 16 residues. What made the TCR beta cDNA was 5'RACE template switching with UMIs. With the 5' RACE reads reprocessed, TCRdb shows one record per CDR3 protein and no DNA. The sample has approximately 380,000 distinct CDR3 sequences; the top ten hold over 4%. This TCR was sampled from a man aged 18 to 69 in good health. The chain joins TRBV15 to TRBJ2-7; without DNA, the TCRdb call of TRBD2 cannot be checked. Input material: blood T cells: a sorted CD56 or NKG2C T cell subset, CD4+ or CD8+ T cells, or bulk PBMC T cells (not recorded which). The CDR3 protein is CATSRWAGTSVYEQYF.